These 20 T cell receptor beta chains were all obtained from the same sample, sequenced in a study of identical twins. One entry per CDR3 protein, called by TCRdb with MiXCR from the 5' RACE reads. The repertoire has about 890,000 distinct CDR3 sequences, over 9% of them found once; the top ten carry around 1.6%. A further study also used this sample, focusing on yellow fever vaccine responses in identical twins.

Sequencing used PBMCs. These receptors all stem from a woman aged 18-35 years in good health.

This clonotype has a handful of counts. Germline and junction disagree at one end, which may indicate a read error. This chain connects TRBV5-4 to TRBJ2-1; possible D gene TRBD2, 7 bases. This CDR3 spans 15 amino acids. Germline loops: CDR1 SGHNT, CDR2 YYREEE (reference sequence). Written as DNA, the CDR3 is TGCGCCAGCAGCTTGGACGGGGGGCCCTACAATGAGCAGTTCTTC. Translation gives CASSLDGGPYNEQFF. The whole variable domain, remainder taken from reference TRBV5-4 and TRBJ2-1, is ETGVTQSPTHLIKTRGQQVTLRCSSQSGHNTVSWYQQALGQGPQFIFQYYREEENGRGNFPPRFSGLQFPNYSSELNVNALELDDSALYLCASSLDGGPYNEQFFGPGTRLTVL.

This clonotype was seen more than once but under ten times. The chain employs TRBV5-1 and TRBJ2-3; 9 nucleotides agree with TRBD2. The V gene end was trimmed by 4 bases and the J gene end by 3 bases; junction bases not matched to a gene: 9. CDR1 and CDR2 from the germline V gene are SGHRS and YFSETQ. This CDR3 contains 16 residues. The CDR3 reads CASSPLGGLATDTQYF. In DNA form, the CDR3 reads TGCGCCAGCAGCCCCTTGGGGGGACTAGCTACAGATACGCAGTATTTT.

V gene TRBV19 combines with J gene TRBJ1-5, with D possibly being TRBD1 (6 bases). The CDR3 length is 12 residues. Germline V gene lookup returns CDR1 LNHDA and CDR2 SQIVND (reference sequence). V was clipped by 9 bases and J by 8 bases, with 14 bases between them. CDR3 nucleotides: TGTGCCAGCAACCCAGGGGCAGAGCCCCAGCATTTT. This gives the protein CASNPGAEPQHF.

A few counts support this clonotype. The V call is TRBV20-1, the J call TRBJ2-1, with D perhaps matching TRBD2 (7 bases). Germline CDR1 reads DFQATT; CDR2 reads SNEGSKA (reference sequence). The length of the CDR3 is 12 residues. The V end was cut by 7 bases, the J end by 6 bases, with 13 bases between. CDR3 coding DNA: TGCAGTGTAGGGGGGAGGGGCAATGAGCAGTTCTTC. Translating it yields CSVGGRGNEQFF.

This clonotype was seen a few times. The conserved final phenylalanine or tryptophan is absent from the CDR3, which likely points to a read error. The V call is TRBV7-2, the J call TRBJ1-1; tentative D call: TRBD1 (5 bases). CDR1 SGHTA and CDR2 FQGNSA come from the germline V gene. The CDR3 loop spans 12 amino acids. The V end lost 7 bases, the J end lost 10 bases, and 16 bases lay between the germline ends. CDR3 coding DNA: TGTGCCAGCAACCAAGGGGTCGGGGCAGCTTTCTCT. Protein product: CASNQGVGAAFS.

The V gene is TRBV5-1, the J gene TRBJ1-1, with D perhaps matching TRBD1 (5 bases). V was clipped by 5 bases and J by 1 base, with 9 bases between them. This CDR3 spans 13 amino acids. CDR1 and CDR2 from the germline V gene are SGHRS and YFSETQ. The CDR3 here is CASRGQTNTEAFF. The CDR3 region has the DNA TGCGCCAGCAGAGGACAAACGAACACTGAAGCTTTCTTT. Full variable domain (rest looked up from reference TRBV5-1 and TRBJ1-1): KAGVTQTPRYLIKTRGQQVTLSCSPISGHRSVSWYQQTPGQGLQFLFEYFSETQRNKGNFPGRFSGRQFSNSRSEMNVSTLELGDSALYLCASRGQTNTEAFFGQGTRLTVV.

This clonotype was seen a handful of times. The V call is TRBV4-1, the J call TRBJ2-3; no clear D. Germline assignment: CDR1 MGHRA and CDR2 YSYEKL. The CDR3 runs to 14 residues. With 0 bases removed from V and 3 bases from J, the gap between germline ends came to 7 bases. The DNA of the CDR3 is TGCGCCAGCAGCCAAGATGTGGGTACAGATACGCAGTATTTT. It encodes CASSQDVGTDTQYF.

This chain links TRBV19 with TRBJ2-6; possible D gene TRBD1, 5 bases. V lost 5 bases and J 1 base, leaving 18 bases between the germline ends. The CDR3 length is 18 residues. The germline V gene encodes CDR1 LNHDA and CDR2 SQIVND (reference sequence). The CDR3 sequence is CASSWSGRVGSGANVLTF. As DNA, the CDR3 is TGTGCCAGTAGTTGGTCTGGCAGGGTAGGATCTGGGGCCAACGTCCTGACTTTC.

This clonotype was observed many times. The chain uses TRBV20-1 and TRBJ2-7, with TRBD1 identical over 8 bases. This CDR3 region has 16 residues. V was clipped by 4 bases and J by 7 bases; unmatched bases: 18. Germline V gene lookup returns CDR1 DFQATT and CDR2 SNEGSKA (reference sequence). The CDR3 DNA follows: TGCAGTGCTACCACCGGACAGGGTGGGAGTCTACGGGAGCAGTACTTC. Translating it yields CSATTGQGGSLREQYF.

This chain connects TRBV27 to TRBJ2-4; 10 bases align to TRBD1. From germline, CDR1 is MNHEY and CDR2 SMNVEV (reference sequence). Unmatched junction bases numbered 8, after V lost 9 bases and J lost 3 bases. The CDR3 spans 15 residues. The chain's CDR3 is CASQTGGSDKNIQYF. CDR3 DNA: TGTGCCAGTCAGACAGGGGGCTCGGACAAAAACATTCAGTACTTC.

The chain recombines TRBV5-1 with TRBJ2-1, with 7 nucleotides matching TRBD1. This CDR3 has 15 amino acids. The ends lost 3 bases at V and 5 bases at J; junction bases unmatched: 8. The V gene's germline CDR1 is SGHRS and CDR2 YFSETQ. The CDR3 region is CASSSRGQGNNEQFF. CDR3 sequence (DNA): TGCGCCAGCAGCTCTAGGGGGCAGGGGAACAATGAGCAGTTCTTC.

This clonotype occurred a few times. The rearrangement uses TRBV5-1 and TRBJ2-5, with 8 bases aligning to TRBD2. The V gene's germline CDR1 is SGHRS and CDR2 YFSETQ. This CDR3 is 16 amino acids long. V lost 2 bases, J lost 2 bases, and 8 bases stayed unmatched. The CDR3 reads CASSLPLGRVQETQYF. As DNA, the CDR3 is TGCGCCAGCAGCTTACCCCTCGGGAGGGTACAAGAGACCCAGTACTTC.

This clonotype was observed a handful of times. The chain couples TRBV27 to TRBJ2-2; D perhaps matches TRBD2 (6 bases). Germline V CDR1 and CDR2: MNHEY, SMNVEV (reference sequence). V was clipped by 2 bases and J by 3 bases, with 16 bases between them. The CDR3 has 17 residues. CDR3 residues: CASSLMGGSGDTGELFF. The CDR3 bases are TGTGCCAGCAGTTTAATGGGAGGATCGGGAGACACCGGGGAGCTGTTTTTT.

The sample holds many counts of this clonotype. V gene TRBV6-2 or TRBV6-3 combines with J gene TRBJ2-1; TRBD2 agrees at 11 bases. The CDR3 length is 14 residues. Trimming cost V 6 bases and J 8 bases; bases outside gene matches: 6. The germline CDR1 and CDR2 sequences are MNHEY and SVGEGT. The CDR3 bases are TGTGCCAGCAGCCATAGCGGGGGGGCTGATGAGCAGTTCTTC. It codes for CASSHSGGADEQFF.

This clonotype was counted between two and nine times. The chain is built from TRBV29-1 and TRBJ2-1; TRBD2 agrees at 9 bases. V gave up 6 bases and J gave up 7 bases; unmatched junction bases: 13. The CDR3 spans 15 residues. Germline loops: CDR1 SQVTM, CDR2 ANQGSEA. DNA for the CDR3: TGCAGCGTCCCCCAACTAGCGGGCCGAGGGAATGAGCAGTTCTTC. Translating it yields CSVPQLAGRGNEQFF.

This clonotype came up a few times. The chain carries TRBV5-1 and TRBJ1-1; D is ambiguous. The germline CDR1 and CDR2 sequences are SGHRS and YFSETQ. The CDR3 is 18 amino acids. Between the trimmed V and J ends, which lost 3 bases and 1 base, there was a span of 22 bases. This CDR3 is CASSSPTGSKGWNTEAFF. CDR3 in DNA: TGCGCCAGCAGCTCACCTACCGGGAGTAAGGGTTGGAACACTGAAGCTTTCTTT.

The rearrangement joins TRBV23-1 to TRBJ1-2, with D perhaps matching TRBD1 (6 bases). TRBV23-1 falls under the ORF class, with uncertain function. This CDR3 contains 15 residues. V lost 1 base, J lost 8 bases, and 17 bases lay in between. The CDR3 reads CASSQWGGGAEGYTF. The CDR3 DNA reads as TGCGCCAGCAGTCAATGGGGGGGGGGCGCCGAGGGCTACACCTTC.

The chain recombines TRBV5-1 with TRBJ2-3; D might be TRBD1 (7 bases). The germline CDR1 and CDR2 sequences are SGHRS and YFSETQ. There are 16 residues in the CDR3. With 4 bases removed from V and 0 bases from J, the gap between germline ends came to 15 bases. The CDR3 DNA reads TGCGCCAGCAGCGCGGGACAGTTTGGTAGCACAGATACGCAGTATTTT. This codes for CASSAGQFGSTDTQYF.

V is TRBV10-3 and J is TRBJ2-2; 10 positions match TRBD2. Germline CDR1 ENHRY, CDR2 SYGVKD. The CDR3 is 15 residues long. J gave up 4 bases and V 11 bases, and 10 bases lay outside the gene matches. DNA of the CDR3: TGTGCCGCCCAGGATAGCGGGAGGTCCACCGGGGAGCTGTTTTTT. This encodes CAAQDSGRSTGELFF.

This clonotype has just a few counts. The rearrangement uses TRBV5-1 and TRBJ1-6; D not certain. Germline V gene sequence: CDR1 SGHRS, CDR2 YFSETQ. The CDR3 totals 12 residues. V gave up 0 bases and J gave up 12 bases, with 7 bases separating them. The CDR3 nucleotides are TGCGCCAGCAGCTTGGAGGGCGTACCCCTCCACTTT. It encodes CASSLEGVPLHF. Looking up the rest from reference TRBV5-1 and TRBJ1-6 gives the full variable domain: KAGVTQTPRYLIKTRGQQVTLSCSPISGHRSVSWYQQTPGQGLQFLFEYFSETQRNKGNFPGRFSGRQFSNSRSEMNVSTLELGDSALYLCASSLEGVPLHFGNGTRLTVT.